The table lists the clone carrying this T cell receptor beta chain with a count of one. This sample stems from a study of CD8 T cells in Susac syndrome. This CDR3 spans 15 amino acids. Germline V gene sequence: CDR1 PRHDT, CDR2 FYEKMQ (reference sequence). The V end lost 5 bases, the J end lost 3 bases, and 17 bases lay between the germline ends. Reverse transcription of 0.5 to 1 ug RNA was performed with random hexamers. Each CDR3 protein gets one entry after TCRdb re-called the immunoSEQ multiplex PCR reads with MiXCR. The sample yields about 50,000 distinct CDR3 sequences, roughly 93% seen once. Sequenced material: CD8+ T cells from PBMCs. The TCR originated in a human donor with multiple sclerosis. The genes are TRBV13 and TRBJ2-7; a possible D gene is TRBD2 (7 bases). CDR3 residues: CASSPGGLGIYEQYF. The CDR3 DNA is TGTGCCAGCAGCCCCGGGGGGCTGGGTATCTACGAGCAGTACTTC. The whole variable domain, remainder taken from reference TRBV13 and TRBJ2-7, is AAGVIQSPRHLIKEKRETATLKCYPIPRHDTVYWYQQGPGQDPQFLISFYEKMQSDKGSIPDRFSAQQFSDYHSELNMSSLELGDSALYFCASSPGGLGIYEQYFGPGTRLTVT.